This T cell receptor (beta chain) is drawn from a study of CD4 and CD8 cells across lung adenocarcinoma regions. TCRdb redid the calling of the PCR reads with MiXCR, one entry per CDR3 protein. The profile shows around 16,000 distinct CDR3 sequences, roughly three fifths of them singletons. Donors had localized lung adenocarcinoma, a non-small cell lung cancer. The V gene's germline CDR1 is MRHNA and CDR2 SNTAGT. The length of the CDR3 is 13 residues. Trimming took 6 bases from V and 6 from J, leaving 13 bases between them. This clonotype showed up just once. The chain carries TRBV6-4 and TRBJ2-3, with D perhaps being TRBD1 or TRBD2 (6 bases each). The sequence was obtained from a female donor with lung adenocarcinoma. The CD4 and CD8 labels of this study may be unreliable. The sequenced sample was CD8+ T cells from the center of a lung tumor. The DNA for the CDR3 is TGTGCCAGCAGCCAACGAGGGGGGGATACGCAGTATTTT. Its translation: CASSQRGGDTQYF.